This T cell receptor beta chain emerged from a study of cytomegalovirus exposure and HLA in healthy donors (dated by TCRdb to about 2017). About the study as a whole: An earlier analysis of 550 to 700 of the donors reported more than 250 Gb of sequence data and roughly 110 million unique TCR beta sequences from 150 million to 200 million T cells. A separate validation cohort of some 130 different subjects was used in addition to the approximately 700-subject first cohort. The number of donors typed differed by locus, with roughly 620-630 for A, B, C, DRB1 and DQB1, around 560 for DQA1, 606 for DPA1, and under 490 for DPB1. Class I and class II HLA loci were covered by the typing at four-digit resolution. The study was designed to test whether signatures of past pathogen exposure could be identified by cataloging public T cell receptors. To decide whether each TCR beta V gene segment behaved as functional or pseudogenic, an earlier analysis of nearly 600 of the donors relied on high-throughput TCR beta sequencing. The later analysis used no new phenotypic data to find candidate immune exposures, relying instead on TCR beta sequences and their occurrence across donors. The T cell repertoires of some 670 subjects were profiled by immunosequencing and related to cytomegalovirus serostatus. In a later genetic analysis, genome-wide SNP genotypes for about 55% of the roughly 700 donors were used, and that subset was treated as a discovery cohort. An early release covering roughly 640 HLA-typed donors comprised approximately 290 gigabases of sequencing data and tens of millions of unique TCR sequences. To study patterns of TCR occurrence, a later analysis re-analyzed previously published TCR beta repertoires from under 750 donors and added high-resolution HLA genotyping. All discovery cohort repertoires had been generated on a single sequencing platform. Across around 400 genotyped donors of the cohort, an average of about 220,000 unique TCR beta nucleotide sequences per donor were sequenced, and around 19% of those sequences were non-productive. Because of strong linkage in the cohort, a handful of DR-DQ haplotypes were treated as single units for association and clustering. The study combined high-throughput TCR immunosequencing, statistical association of individual TCRs with disease status, and machine learning to predict cytomegalovirus infection status. Among the roughly 370 genotyped donors, roughly 80% belonged to the genetic ancestry cluster associated with self-reported Caucasian donors. Donor age, sex, ethnicity and CMV serostatus were compiled together with the repertoire data.

General study outcomes and caveats: Because counts were too low, seventeen rarely observed V segments, including chromosome 9 orphons, were excluded from the earlier analysis of a few hundred of the donors. In a later genetic analysis, a missense DCLRE1C variant was associated with V-gene and J-gene trimming of TCR beta chains, and the association was replicated in an independent cohort. It was suggested by the authors that the approach could potentially be generalized to other disease states and immunological phenotypes. A later analysis associated about 17,000 TCR beta sequences with specific HLA alleles at a false discovery rate of 0.05. In vitro tests confirmed that three of the cytomegalovirus-associated TCR beta chains recognize cytomegalovirus antigens. In the study, about 150 TCR beta chains were listed as associated with cytomegalovirus. In both the original and validation cohorts, the classifier was reported to diagnose cytomegalovirus status with high specificity and sensitivity. A further reported finding was that TCR beta sequences accurately predicted the HLA-A and HLA-B alleles for most subjects in the first cohort. Only TCR beta chains were sequenced in this cohort, and the absence of alpha or paired-chain data limited detectable features. When HLA alleles, especially DR and DQ, strongly co-occurred, TCR associations were difficult to assign to individual alleles. Across donors, most TCR sequences were observed very rarely, whereas some public TCRs were present in many individuals. The presence/absence analyses assumed that sequencing depth was roughly uniform across donors, and that assumption may not be true. A cluster of highly shared sequence variants was judged likely to represent a technical artifact of the sequencing pipeline. Because HLA typing was missing for some donors at each locus, association tests included only the typed subset. A later genetic analysis reported fewer N-insertions in productive TCRs among donors in an Asian-associated ancestry cluster than the roughly 700-donor mean. Correlated functional status among segregating V segments might reflect linkage disequilibrium, but an unknown experimental factor could not be ruled out. A later analysis found that HLA-associated TCR beta chains were more clonally expanded and had lower generation probabilities than equally common non-associated chains. In a later analysis, the rate of TCR association differed among HLA loci, with DRB1 alleles having the most associated TCRs and HLA-C alleles having the fewest. Because the 87-base-pair reads could not distinguish some IMGT-functional V segments, including TRBV6-2 and TRBV6-3, those segments were excluded. For the cohort, immune exposure information was limited to CMV serostatus. In a later analysis, most CMV-associated TCR beta chains were found to appear HLA-restricted, with HLA associations seemingly driven largely by CMV exposure. Broadly in line with IMGT annotations, most TCR beta V segments showed up in productive rearrangements about 87% or about 30% of the time in an earlier analysis of several hundred of the donors. Several of the top co-occurrence clusters appeared to be linked to parvovirus B19, influenza, CMV and Epstein-Barr virus, according to a later analysis.

The library was prepared using the immunoSEQ multiplex PCR assay. A mixture of 60 forward primers for TCR Vbeta segments and 13 reverse primers for TCR Jbeta segments was used in the multiplex PCR. Amplification of the CDR3 region of rearranged TCR beta genes was performed with a multiplex PCR assay on genomic DNA. Amplified TCR beta libraries were sequenced as 87-base-pair reads on the Illumina HiSeq System. The original pipeline was this. Across the 600 to 700 repertoires, a later analysis counted 60 million to 90 million unique TCR beta chains, roughly 11 million of which were shared by at least two donors. Raw reads were error-corrected and collapsed into unique sequences by a nearest-neighbor algorithm in which closely related sequences were merged to remove PCR and sequencing errors. V, D and J gene segments were assigned by aligning CDR3 sequences to IMGT reference sequences. For a sequence to be retained, a match of at least six nucleotides was required to both a V gene segment and a J gene segment. A rearrangement was called productive if the CDR3 had no stop codons and remained in frame with V and J, and every other rearrangement was called non-productive. CDR3 was defined according to IMGT convention as the region running from the second conserved V-encoded cysteine to the conserved J-encoded phenylalanine. The earlier analysis of roughly 590 of the donors excluded any sequence lacking an unambiguous match to a single V gene segment. In an earlier analysis of about 590 of the donors, a V segment was called functional when productive rearrangements were above 56.7%, and segregating when the standard deviation between donors exceeded 5%. A statistical classification framework was built for diagnosing cytomegalovirus status from the catalog of TCR beta chain sequences. In a later analysis, V and J genes were assigned by comparing TCR nucleotide sequences against IMGT/GENE-DB human TR gene sequences. In a later analysis, CDR3 sequences and most-parsimonious VDJ recombination scenarios were assigned using the TCRdist pipeline. A later analysis defined each TCR beta chain by its CDR3 amino acid sequence plus V-gene family, and excluded reads lacking a unique V-gene family. As a way to deal with suspected cross-contamination and a sequencing artifact, a later analysis dropped 450 to 700 nucleotide sequences that were highly shared and had low generation probability. In a later analysis, a clonal expansion index was calculated for each public chain from normalized within-repertoire ranks of inferred template counts. In a later analysis, generation probabilities were computed with a VDJ recombination model fitted to out-of-frame rearrangements, and the resulting probabilities were checked against IGoR. In a later analysis, TCR-TCR, TCR-HLA and TCR-CMV co-occurrence was scored with hypergeometric tests, and a repertoire-size bias correction was applied to TCR pairs. A later analysis estimated false discovery rates by permuting HLA or CMV assignments 20 times. In a later analysis, co-occurring TCRs were grouped using DBSCAN, with TCRdist sequence similarity added in when clustering inside HLA-allele-positive subsets. Co-occurrence clustering excluded repertoires with fewer than 30,000 or more than 120,000 public chains, plus five with anomalous nucleotide sharing. This is the immuneACCESS table as TCRdb keeps it, with only in-frame sequences that have V and J called. A part of the clones is gone; compared with another copy, unresolved V genes explain less than half, and the rest is unexplained. The V and J calls and clone size were taken over from that table, and D and trimming were inferred from the DNA. Across this sample there are about 160,000 clones, with around 65% seen only once. The ten largest account for 2.5% to 3.5% of the sample.

V drops 4 bases and J drops 5 bases, leaving 19 bases in between. CDR1 is given as SGHDT and CDR2 as YYEEEE, both from the germline V gene. The CDR3 has 15 amino acids, counting the end cysteine and phenylalanine. CDR3 DNA is the only sequence kept; it has 45 bases, read in frame from the first base. The cohort comprised under 700 healthy bone marrow donors. Cohort members were all nominally healthy when sampled, although unrecorded immune exposures were likely present. The donor was CMV seropositive and was included in the group of about 290 seropositive cohort members. Every donor gave a peripheral blood sample, and the peripheral blood mononuclear cells from that sample were used for TCR beta sequencing. The Qiagen DNeasy Blood Extraction Kit was used to extract genomic DNA from the blood cell samples. To note about this clone: Its antigen is still unknown. No qualities accompany the bases; no much larger clone lies one base away.

Sequencing used PBMCs. The rearrangement combines TRBV5-6 with TRBJ2-7; matching of 6 bases hints at TRBD1 as the D gene. The source is a woman aged 40 to 55 in good health and CMV-seropositive. The CDR3 region: CASSRLGTTVDEQYF. Here is the DNA: TGTGCCAGCAGCCGTCTGGGGACAACGGTAGACGAGCAGTACTTC.